This T cell receptor (beta chain) was recovered during a study of cytomegalovirus exposure and HLA in healthy donors. Study overall: Caucasian-associated ancestry cluster membership applied to approximately 84% of several hundred genotyped donors.

Trimming removed 5 bases from V and 5 bases from J, with 15 bases in between. The CDR3 is 14 residues long. Germline loops: CDR1 MDHEN, CDR2 SYDVKM. Study results and caveats: Association of a missense DCLRE1C variant with TCR beta V- and J-gene trimming was reported in a later analysis. The study labeled more than 150 TCR beta chains cytomegalovirus-associated. Researchers reported from a later analysis that most CMV-associated TCR beta chains appeared HLA-restricted.

PCR involved 60 Vbeta and 13 Jbeta primers. Profiled with immunoSEQ multiplex PCR; TCRdb holds only in-frame clones, not every one. The table has about 40,000 clones, approximately 75% seen once. Notes on this clone: Its antigen is not known.

Sequencing was done on a sample of PBMCs. This chain links TRBV28 with TRBJ2-5; D is perhaps TRBD1 (6 bases). The receptor was isolated from a man between 35 and 55 years old in good health and CMV-seronegative. This CDR3 reads CASSSNREPETQYF. The CDR3 DNA follows: TGTGCCAGCAGTAGTAACAGGGAGCCGGAGACCCAGTACTTC.